This is a list of T cell receptor beta chains from one sample in a study of cytomegalovirus exposure and HLA in healthy donors. Produced via immunoSEQ multiplex PCR; TCRdb's table is partial and in-frame only. The repertoire holds fewer than 200,000 clones, with approximately 78% as singletons. The sequencing sample was made of PBMCs. These receptors originate from a woman younger than 30 in good health and CMV-seronegative. Both conserved end residues are part of each CDR3. The order of the fields is J gene, D gene, clone size, V gene, CDR3 DNA, CDR3 protein. A D gene is named only where the DNA matches it firmly. The size entry is marked missing in some rows and otherwise reads once, few, many or a size class.

J: TRBJ2-1
D: TRBD2
size: few
V: TRBV28
DNA: TGTGCCAGCAGTTTATTACTTGGGACTAGTAATCGGCAATTCGGCAATGAGCAGTTCTTC
CDR3: CASSLLLGTSNRQFGNEQFF

J: TRBJ2-2
D: NA
size: NA
V: TRBV7-6
DNA: TGTGCCAGCAGCCCGGTTGTCCCCACCGGGGAGCTGTTTTTT
CDR3: CASSPVVPTGELFF

J: TRBJ2-5
D: NA
size: few
V: TRBV6-1
DNA: TGTGCCAGCAGTGCTCAGGGAAAAGAGACCCAGTACTTC
CDR3: CASSAQGKETQYF

J: TRBJ1-5
D: NA
size: few
V: TRBV5-1
DNA: TGCGCCAGCAGCTCTACAACAGGGTTTAATCAGCCCCAGCATTTT
CDR3: CASSSTTGFNQPQHF

J: TRBJ2-1
D: TRBD2
size: NA
V: TRBV9
DNA: TGTGCCAGCAGCACTCAAAACGGGGGACTAGCGGGAGGGCCCTCCTACAATGAGCAGTTCTTC
CDR3: CASSTQNGGLAGGPSYNEQFF

J: TRBJ1-3
D: TRBD1
size: NA
V: TRBV15
DNA: TGTGCCACCAGCGGCGGGACAGACGGAAACACCATATATTTT
CDR3: CATSGGTDGNTIYF

J: TRBJ1-5
D: NA
size: NA
V: TRBV2
DNA: TGTGCCAGCAGCTGGGGGGGGGACCAGCCCCAGCATTTT
CDR3: CASSWGGDQPQHF

J: TRBJ2-3
D: TRBD1
size: NA
V: TRBV18
DNA: TGTGCCAGCTCACCTACGCTTGGGACAGGGTCCTACACAGATACGCAGTATTTT
CDR3: CASSPTLGTGSYTDTQYF

J: TRBJ2-5
D: NA
size: NA
V: TRBV11-1
DNA: TGTGCCAGCAGCTCGTCGGGTGTTTTGGCGGAGACCCAGTACTTC
CDR3: CASSSSGVLAETQYF

J: TRBJ2-7
D: TRBD2
size: once
V: TRBV7-8
DNA: TGTGCCAGCAGCTTAGTTCTAGCGGGAGTTGGCGAGCAGTACTTC
CDR3: CASSLVLAGVGEQYF

J: TRBJ2-1
D: NA
size: NA
V: TRBV6-4
DNA: TGTGCCAGCTTTCCGACCCTCAGGGATGAGCAGTTCTTC
CDR3: CASFPTLRDEQFF

J: TRBJ2-1
D: TRBD2
size: NA
V: TRBV19
DNA: TGTGCCAGTAGTATTAGACTAGCAGTCAATGAGCAGTTCTTC
CDR3: CASSIRLAVNEQFF

J: TRBJ2-5
D: TRBD2
size: NA
V: TRBV6-4
DNA: TGTGCCAGCAGTGCGACTAGCGGGAGCGTAGAGACCCAGTACTTC
CDR3: CASSATSGSVETQYF

J: TRBJ2-1
D: TRBD1
size: NA
V: TRBV11-3
DNA: TGTGCCAGCAGCTTAGATGGGACAGTTCCCTACAATGAGCAGTTCTTC
CDR3: CASSLDGTVPYNEQFF

J: TRBJ1-3
D: TRBD1
size: NA
V: TRBV6-1
DNA: TGTGCCAGCAGCTCGACAGGGATTGGAAACACCATATATTTT
CDR3: CASSSTGIGNTIYF

J: TRBJ1-4
D: NA
size: once
V: TRBV28
DNA: TGTGCCAGCCGACTCCTACGGGGGGCCCGGAGTGAAAAACTGTTTTTT
CDR3: CASRLLRGARSEKLFF

J: TRBJ1-2
D: TRBD1
size: NA
V: TRBV11-2
DNA: TGTGCCAGCAGCTTTTTGGGGGACAGCTATGGCTACACCTTC
CDR3: CASSFLGDSYGYTF

J: TRBJ1-1
D: NA
size: NA
V: TRBV18
DNA: TGTGCCAGCTCACCACGGGGGGAAGGGGACACTGAAGCTTTCTTT
CDR3: CASSPRGEGDTEAFF

J: TRBJ1-1
D: NA
size: once
V: TRBV6-5
DNA: TGTGCCAGCAGTTATAAGGGGCTGAACACTGAAGCTTTCTTT
CDR3: CASSYKGLNTEAFF

J: TRBJ2-7
D: TRBD2
size: NA
V: TRBV2
DNA: TGTGCCAGCAGGCGGGAGTCCGGGGGGTACGAGCAGTACTTC
CDR3: CASRRESGGYEQYF

J: TRBJ2-3
D: NA
size: NA
V: TRBV7-9
DNA: TGTGCCAGCAAGTCCCGAGCGGTTGATACGCAGTATTTT
CDR3: CASKSRAVDTQYF

J: TRBJ2-1
D: NA
size: NA
V: TRBV10-1
DNA: TGCGCCAGCAGTGTTAGGACTACCTCTGAGCAGTTCTTC
CDR3: CASSVRTTSEQFF

J: TRBJ2-7
D: TRBD2
size: NA
V: TRBV27
DNA: TGTGCCAGCATGAGCGGGAGGAGCTCCTACGAGCAGTACTTC
CDR3: CASMSGRSSYEQYF

J: TRBJ2-3
D: NA
size: few
V: TRBV6-4
DNA: TGTGCCAGCAGTGACCCCTTCACAGATACGCAGTATTTT
CDR3: CASSDPFTDTQYF

J: TRBJ1-1
D: NA
size: once
V: TRBV5-1
DNA: TGCGCCAGCAGGGGTAGGGAGTCGGACACTGAAGCTTTCTTT
CDR3: CASRGRESDTEAFF

J: TRBJ2-7
D: NA
size: NA
V: TRBV21-1
DNA: TGTGCCAGCAGCAGAAACGTCAGGACTAGCGGGAGCGATGAAGATTACGAGCAGTACTTC
CDR3: CASSRNVRTSGSDEDYEQYF

J: TRBJ2-7
D: NA
size: NA
V: TRBV4-1
DNA: TGCGCCAGCAGCCGAGCCCCCGCGGTAATCACCTACGAGCAGTACTTC
CDR3: CASSRAPAVITYEQYF

J: TRBJ2-2
D: NA
size: once
V: TRBV6-1
DNA: TGTGCCAGCAGTGAAGCGGCGGCGGGGCGCGGGGAGCTGTTTTTT
CDR3: CASSEAAAGRGELFF

J: TRBJ2-7
D: NA
size: once
V: TRBV6-5
DNA: TGTGCCAGCAGTTACGCGGGACCCCTCTACGAGCAGTACTTC
CDR3: CASSYAGPLYEQYF

J: TRBJ2-4
D: NA
size: NA
V: TRBV5-6
DNA: TGTGCCAGCAGCCCGACAGGGTGGGGGGCGATAAAAAACATTCAGTACTTC
CDR3: CASSPTGWGAIKNIQYF

J: TRBJ2-6
D: NA
size: NA
V: TRBV7-8
DNA: TGTGCCAGCAGCGCAATACGGGGCTCTGGGGCCAACGTCCTGACTTTC
CDR3: CASSAIRGSGANVLTF

J: TRBJ2-3
D: NA
size: NA
V: TRBV7-6
DNA: TGTGCCAGCTCAACATCAGGGGGGTATAGCGATACGCAGTATTTT
CDR3: CASSTSGGYSDTQYF

J: TRBJ2-5
D: NA
size: NA
V: TRBV7-8
DNA: TGTGCCAGCAGCTTCAGTTTTCCTCAAGAGACCCAGTACTTC
CDR3: CASSFSFPQETQYF

J: TRBJ2-3
D: TRBD2
size: once
V: TRBV28
DNA: TGTGCCAGCAGCCCCCCCGGGACTAGATCCACAGATACGCAGTATTTT
CDR3: CASSPPGTRSTDTQYF

J: TRBJ2-7
D: NA
size: NA
V: TRBV28
DNA: TGTGCCAGCAGAGGAGGACCCTCCGAGCAGTACTTC
CDR3: CASRGGPSEQYF

J: TRBJ2-1
D: NA
size: NA
V: TRBV19
DNA: TGTGCCAGCCGACTGGACTCGGGCGGGAATGAGCAGTTCTTC
CDR3: CASRLDSGGNEQFF

J: TRBJ2-1
D: NA
size: few
V: TRBV27
DNA: TGTGCCAGCAGGCCGGGACTGGGCGAGCAGTTCTTC
CDR3: CASRPGLGEQFF

J: TRBJ1-1
D: NA
size: NA
V: TRBV5-1
DNA: TGCGCCAGCAGCTTGGGAGGGATGGGCACTGAAGCTTTCTTT
CDR3: CASSLGGMGTEAFF

J: TRBJ2-4
D: NA
size: NA
V: TRBV5-4
DNA: TGTGCCAGCAGCCGGGACTTAAAAAACATTCAGTACTTC
CDR3: CASSRDLKNIQYF

J: TRBJ1-1
D: NA
size: NA
V: TRBV19
DNA: TGTGCCAGTAGTTGGCGGGGCAACCTTTTGGAAGCTTTCTTT
CDR3: CASSWRGNLLEAFF

J: TRBJ1-2
D: NA
size: NA
V: TRBV6-5
DNA: TGTGCCAGCAACCAAGCGGGCCGGACTGCACACGGCTACACCTTC
CDR3: CASNQAGRTAHGYTF